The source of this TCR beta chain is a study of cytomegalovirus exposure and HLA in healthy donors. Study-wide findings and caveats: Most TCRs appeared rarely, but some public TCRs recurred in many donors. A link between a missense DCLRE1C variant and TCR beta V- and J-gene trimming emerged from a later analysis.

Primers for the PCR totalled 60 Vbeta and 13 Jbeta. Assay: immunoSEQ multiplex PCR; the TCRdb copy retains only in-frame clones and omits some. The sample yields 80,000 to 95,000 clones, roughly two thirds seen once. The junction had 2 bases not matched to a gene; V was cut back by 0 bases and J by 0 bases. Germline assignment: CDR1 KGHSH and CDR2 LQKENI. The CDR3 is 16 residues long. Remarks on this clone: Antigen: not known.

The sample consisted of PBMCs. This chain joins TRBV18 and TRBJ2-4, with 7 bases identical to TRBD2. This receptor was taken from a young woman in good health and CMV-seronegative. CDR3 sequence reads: CASSPPGGTAKNIQYF. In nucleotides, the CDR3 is TGTGCCAGCTCACCACCGGGGGGGACAGCCAAAAACATTCAGTACTTC.